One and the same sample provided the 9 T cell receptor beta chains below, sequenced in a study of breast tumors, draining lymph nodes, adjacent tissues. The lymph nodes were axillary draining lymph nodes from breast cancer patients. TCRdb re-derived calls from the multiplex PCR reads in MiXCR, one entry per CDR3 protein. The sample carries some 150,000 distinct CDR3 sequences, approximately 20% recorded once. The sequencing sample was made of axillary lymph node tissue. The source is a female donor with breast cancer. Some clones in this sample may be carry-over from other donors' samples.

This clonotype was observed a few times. CDR3 protein: CASSLVGRYGYTF. Written as DNA, the CDR3 is TGTGCCAGCAGTTTAGTGGGTCGCTATGGCTACACCTTC. J is TRBJ1-2 and V is TRBV28; the D is unclear. CDR1 is MDHEN, CDR2 SYDVKM, per germline. V lost 2 bases, J lost 4 bases, and 8 bases lay in between. The CDR3 is 13 amino acids.

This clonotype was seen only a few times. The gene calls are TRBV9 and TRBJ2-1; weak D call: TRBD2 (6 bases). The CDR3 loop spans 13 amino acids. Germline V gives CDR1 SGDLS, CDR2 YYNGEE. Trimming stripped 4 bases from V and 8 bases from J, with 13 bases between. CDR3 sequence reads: CASSIRLDDEQFF. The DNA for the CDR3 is TGTGCCAGCAGCATCCGACTAGACGATGAGCAGTTCTTC.

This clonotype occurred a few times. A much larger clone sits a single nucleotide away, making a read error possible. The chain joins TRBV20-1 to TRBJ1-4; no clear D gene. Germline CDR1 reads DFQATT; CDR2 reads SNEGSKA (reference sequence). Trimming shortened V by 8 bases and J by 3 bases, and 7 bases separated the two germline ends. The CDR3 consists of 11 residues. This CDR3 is CSSAANEKLFF. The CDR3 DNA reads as TGCAGTTCTGCAGCTAATGAAAAACTGTTTTTT.

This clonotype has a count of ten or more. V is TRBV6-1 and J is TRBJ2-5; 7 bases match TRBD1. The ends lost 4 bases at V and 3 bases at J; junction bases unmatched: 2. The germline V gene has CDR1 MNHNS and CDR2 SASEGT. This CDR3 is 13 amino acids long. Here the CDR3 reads CASSVTGEETQYF. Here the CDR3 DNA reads TGTGCCAGCAGTGTAACAGGGGAAGAGACCCAGTACTTC.

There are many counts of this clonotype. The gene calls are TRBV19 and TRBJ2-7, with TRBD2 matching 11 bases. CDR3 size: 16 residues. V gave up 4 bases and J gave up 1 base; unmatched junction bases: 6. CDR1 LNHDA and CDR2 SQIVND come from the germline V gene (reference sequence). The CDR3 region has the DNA TGTGCCAGTAGTAATGCCGGACTAGCGGGTTCCTACGAGCAGTACTTC. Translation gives CASSNAGLAGSYEQYF.

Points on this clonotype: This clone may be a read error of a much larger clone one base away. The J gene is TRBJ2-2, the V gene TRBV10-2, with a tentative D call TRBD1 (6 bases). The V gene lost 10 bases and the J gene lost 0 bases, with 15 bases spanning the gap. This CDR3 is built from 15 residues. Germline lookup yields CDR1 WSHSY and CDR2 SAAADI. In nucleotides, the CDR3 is TGCGCCAACCGTGACAGGTTCGCGAACACCGGGGAGCTGTTTTTT. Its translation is CANRDRFANTGELFF.

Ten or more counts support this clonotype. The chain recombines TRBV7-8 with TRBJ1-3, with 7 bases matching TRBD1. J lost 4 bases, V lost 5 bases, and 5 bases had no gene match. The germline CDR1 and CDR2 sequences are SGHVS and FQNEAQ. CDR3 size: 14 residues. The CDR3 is CASSPGQPGNTIYF. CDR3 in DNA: TGTGCCAGCAGCCCGGGACAGCCCGGAAACACCATATATTTT.

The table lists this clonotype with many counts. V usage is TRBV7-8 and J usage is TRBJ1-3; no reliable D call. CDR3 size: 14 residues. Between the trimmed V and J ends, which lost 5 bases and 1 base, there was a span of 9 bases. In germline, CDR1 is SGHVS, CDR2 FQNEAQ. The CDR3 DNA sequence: TGTGCCAGCAGCAGCTCCGTTTCTGGAAACACCATATATTTT. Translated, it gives CASSSSVSGNTIYF.

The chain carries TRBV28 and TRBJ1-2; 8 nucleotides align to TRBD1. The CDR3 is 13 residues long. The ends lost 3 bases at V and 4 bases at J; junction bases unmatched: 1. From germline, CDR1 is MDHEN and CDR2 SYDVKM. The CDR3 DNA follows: TGTGCCAGCAGTTTTCAGGGGGCCTATGGCTACACCTTC. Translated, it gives CASSFQGAYGYTF.